The 7 T cell receptor beta chains presented below share a single source sample, sequenced in a study of cytomegalovirus exposure and HLA in healthy donors. PCR used 60 Vbeta primers and 13 Jbeta primers. Assay used: immunoSEQ multiplex PCR; TCRdb lists only in-frame clones, some missing. The table lists 140,000 to 150,000 clones, around 80% of them singletons. Source material: PBMCs. Source of these receptors: a man aged 40-55 years in good health and CMV-seronegative.

The V call is TRBV30, the J call TRBJ1-5; possibly TRBD1 for D (6 bases). CDR1 and CDR2 from the germline V gene are GTSNPN and SVGIG (reference sequence). V lost 3 bases to trimming and J lost 7 bases, with 13 bases between them. The CDR3 has 13 amino acids. The CDR3 nucleotides are TGTGCCTGGAGCAACAGGGACGAACAGCCCCAGCATTTT. It specifies CAWSNRDEQPQHF.

The chain recombines TRBV25-1 with TRBJ2-2; possible D gene TRBD2, 6 bases. V was shortened by 0 bases and J by 3 bases, with 8 bases between the two germline ends. The germline V gene has CDR1 MGHDK and CDR2 SYGVNS. CDR3 length: 15 residues. CDR3 DNA sequence: TGTGCCAGCAGTGAATACAGGGAGGACACCGGGGAGCTGTTTTTT. Encoded protein: CASSEYREDTGELFF.

The gene calls are TRBV6-5 and TRBJ2-5; 9 bases line up with TRBD1. The CDR3 contains 15 residues. V shed 7 bases and J 11 bases; nucleotides not matched to a gene: 17. Germline assignment: CDR1 MNHEY and CDR2 SVGAGI. Here the CDR3 DNA reads TGTGCCAGCATGGGTATGAAGGACAGGGGTCTCGGGCAGTACTTC. This gives the protein CASMGMKDRGLGQYF.

The V gene is TRBV29-1, the J gene TRBJ2-7, with 7 bases lining up with TRBD1. The germline V gene encodes CDR1 SQVTM and CDR2 ANQGSEA. Losses at the gene ends were 0 bases for V and 1 base for J; bases not matched to a gene: 6. This CDR3 has 15 residues. CDR3 region: CSVEDRRQGSYEQYF. The CDR3 coding sequence is TGCAGCGTTGAAGATCGGAGACAGGGATCCTACGAGCAGTACTTC.

This chain uses TRBV12-5 with TRBJ2-1, with D unresolved. The CDR3 has 14 residues. Looked up from germline, CDR1 is LGHNT and CDR2 is FRNRAP. V lost 1 base to trimming and J lost 8 bases, with 12 bases between them. The CDR3 loop reads CASGLDLGWDEQFF. In nucleotides, the CDR3 is TGTGCTAGTGGTTTGGACCTAGGTTGGGATGAGCAGTTCTTC. Supplemented by reference TRBV12-5 and TRBJ2-1, the full variable domain reads DARVTQTPRHKVTEMGQEVTMRCQPILGHNTVFWYRQTMMQGLELLAYFRNRAPLDDSGMPKDRFSAEMPDATLATLKIQPSEPRDSAVYFCASGLDLGWDEQFFGPGTRLTVL.

The genes are TRBV27 and TRBJ1-1; D gene uncertain. V was shortened by 4 bases and J by 1 base, with 10 bases between the two germline ends. Germline V lookup: CDR1 MNHEY, CDR2 SMNVEV (reference sequence). The CDR3 extends over 14 amino acids. DNA of the CDR3: TGTGCCAGCAGTTCCGTGACAAGGAACACTGAAGCTTTCTTT. This encodes CASSSVTRNTEAFF.

The chain links TRBV18 to TRBJ1-6, with TRBD1 matching over 9 bases. Germline lookup yields CDR1 KGHSH and CDR2 LQKENI. This CDR3 is built from 18 residues. The V gene end was trimmed by 3 bases and the J gene end by 8 bases; junction bases not matched to a gene: 14. CDR3 in DNA: TGTGCCAGCTCACCCCTCGTCCCGGGACAGGGCGGGGATTCACCCCTCCACTTT. It yields the protein CASSPLVPGQGGDSPLHF. Supplemented by reference TRBV18 and TRBJ1-6, the full variable domain reads NAGVMQNPRHLVRRRGQEARLRCSPMKGHSHVYWYRQLPEEGLKFMVYLQKENIIDESGMPKERFSAEFPKEGPSILRIQQVVRGDSAAYFCASSPLVPGQGGDSPLHFGNGTRLTVT.